This T cell receptor beta chain was documented in a study of T cell changes during pregnancy in multiple sclerosis. Only in-frame clones appear in the TCRdb table, and some are missing; sequencing was by immunoSEQ multiplex PCR. The sample contains tens of thousands of clones, less than 95% of which appear only once. This clonotype originated in a female donor with multiple sclerosis, enrolled in a pregnancy study. The starting material was peripheral blood, obtained in the second trimester of pregnancy.

This CDR3 reads CASSQGIRDTDTQYF. CDR3 bases: TGTGCCAGCAGCCAAGGTATCAGGGACACAGATACGCAGTATTTT. The V gene is TRBV14, the J gene TRBJ2-3; a weak D match, TRBD1 (5 bases). The CDR3 loop spans 15 amino acids. CDR1 and CDR2 from the germline V gene are SGHDN and FVKESK. Trimming removed 1 base from V and 2 bases from J, with 10 bases in between.